These T cell receptor beta chains were read from a single sample in a study of control samples from healthy donors and cancer patients. The protocol was immunoSEQ multiplex PCR, while the TCRdb copy is restricted to in-frame clones and leaves out a portion. The repertoire holds around 30,000 clones, approximately 86% seen once, with 1.6% in the top ten. What was sequenced was PBMCs. These TCRs come from a woman aged 40 to 50 with lung cancer. CDR3s include the opening cysteine and the closing phenylalanine or tryptophan. Each record gives: V gene, D gene, J gene, clone size, CDR3 protein, CDR3 DNA. A D gene is named only where the DNA matches it firmly. Only part of the rows carry a size: once, few, many, or a class if the clone is expanded.

TRBV7-8	.	TRBJ2-3	.	CASSLEGKSTDTQYF	TGTGCCAGCAGCTTAGAAGGGAAGAGCACAGATACGCAGTATTTT
TRBV2	.	TRBJ1-1	.	CASIGSRQNTEAFF	TGTGCCAGCATAGGCTCCAGGCAGAACACTGAAGCTTTCTTT
TRBV9	.	TRBJ2-3	.	CASSPRGVSTDTQYF	TGTGCCAGCAGCCCCCGCGGGGTAAGCACAGATACGCAGTATTTT
TRBV29-1	.	TRBJ1-1	once	CSQKRWGGTEAFF	TGCAGCCAAAAAAGGTGGGGAGGCACTGAAGCTTTCTTT
TRBV10-3	.	TRBJ1-5	.	CAISAGDNQPQHF	TGTGCCATCAGTGCAGGGGACAATCAGCCCCAGCATTTT
TRBV28	TRBD1	TRBJ1-5	few	CASSPLTGGYQPQHF	TGTGCCAGCAGTCCACTGACAGGGGGCTACCAGCCCCAGCATTTT
TRBV19	.	TRBJ1-2	.	CATAAEGMDGYTF	TGTGCCACCGCGGCGGAGGGCATGGATGGCTACACCTTC
TRBV20-1	TRBD1	TRBJ2-7	.	CSASSADRGTYEQYF	TGCAGTGCTAGTTCTGCGGACAGGGGGACCTACGAGCAGTACTTC
TRBV2	TRBD1	TRBJ2-1	.	CASSLGQGVLEQFF	TGTGCCAGCAGCTTAGGACAGGGTGTATTGGAGCAGTTCTTC
TRBV7-6	TRBD2	TRBJ2-5	.	CASSLVLAGDVETQYF	TGTGCCAGCAGCTTAGTCCTAGCGGGGGACGTCGAGACCCAGTACTTC
TRBV19	.	TRBJ1-6	.	CASSRTANNSPLHF	TGTGCCAGTAGCCGGACAGCAAATAATTCACCCCTCCACTTT
TRBV27	TRBD1	TRBJ2-7	.	CASSPGTGGDEQYF	TGTGCCAGCAGTCCCGGGACAGGGGGGGACGAGCAGTACTTC
TRBV11-3	.	TRBJ2-7	.	CASSFLRPEFQYF	TGTGCCAGCAGCTTCTTACGACCGGAGTTCCAGTACTTC
TRBV5-6	.	TRBJ1-2	.	CASSLGSPANYGYTF	TGTGCCAGCAGCTTGGGCTCCCCAGCTAACTATGGCTACACCTTC
TRBV4-1	.	TRBJ2-4	.	CASSQVLRQKNIQYF	TGCGCCAGCAGCCAAGTTCTGAGACAGAAAAACATTCAGTACTTC
TRBV2	TRBD1	TRBJ2-3	.	CASSVDRGRTDTQYF	TGTGCCAGCAGTGTGGACAGGGGGCGCACAGATACGCAGTATTTT
TRBV2	.	TRBJ2-1	.	CASSYSNEQFF	TGTGCCAGCAGTTACAGCAATGAGCAGTTCTTC
TRBV19	.	TRBJ2-1	.	CASTMGARSYNEQFF	TGTGCCAGTACGATGGGGGCCAGGTCCTACAATGAGCAGTTCTTC
TRBV5-1	.	TRBJ2-5	once	CASSFDPQETQYF	TGCGCCAGCAGCTTTGACCCTCAAGAGACCCAGTACTTC
TRBV19	.	TRBJ1-2	.	CASQVIGQNGYTF	TGTGCCAGTCAAGTAATAGGGCAGAATGGCTACACCTTC
TRBV24-1	.	TRBJ2-3	.	CATSDLTGLGDTDTQYF	TGTGCCACCAGTGATCTTACAGGGTTGGGGGACACAGATACGCAGTATTTT
TRBV5-8	.	TRBJ1-2	.	CASRTQIVPSGYTF	TGTGCCAGCAGGACCCAGATCGTGCCTAGTGGCTACACCTTC
TRBV5-1	.	TRBJ1-2	.	CASSLEPGTYGYTF	TGCGCCAGCAGCTTGGAGCCGGGAACCTATGGCTACACCTTC
TRBV9	.	TRBJ2-1	.	CASSVAGRSYNEQFF	TGTGCCAGCAGCGTAGCCGGCCGCTCCTACAATGAGCAGTTCTTC
TRBV7-2	TRBD1	TRBJ1-3	few	CASSSTGPFLGNTIYF	TGTGCCAGCAGCTCGACAGGGCCATTCCTGGGAAACACCATATATTTT
TRBV28	.	TRBJ2-3	once	CASSLSGTGTSEQYF	TGTGCCAGCAGTTTGTCCGGGACCGGTACAAGTGAGCAGTATTTT
TRBV25-1	.	TRBJ2-5	.	CASISREADLQETQYF	TGTGCCAGCATATCCCGGGAAGCGGACCTCCAAGAGACCCAGTACTTC
TRBV5-4	.	TRBJ2-1	.	CASSAPGPYNEQFF	TGTGCCAGCAGCGCTCCGGGGCCTTACAATGAGCAGTTCTTC
TRBV24-1	TRBD1	TRBJ2-2	.	CATSDPGQKNTGELFF	TGTGCCACCAGTGACCCGGGACAGAAGAACACCGGGGAGCTGTTTTTT
TRBV5-4	TRBD2	TRBJ2-5	.	CASSLGTSQETQYF	TGTGCCAGCAGCCTAGGGACTAGTCAAGAGACCCAGTACTTC
TRBV11-3	TRBD1	TRBJ1-1	.	CASSLGDGQVNTEAFF	TGTGCCAGCAGCTTAGGGGACGGACAGGTGAACACTGAAGCTTTCTTT
TRBV5-6	.	TRBJ2-1	.	CASSLVNWETDNEQFF	TGTGCCAGCAGCTTGGTGAACTGGGAGACGGACAATGAGCAGTTCTTC
TRBV3-1/TRBV3-2	TRBD1	TRBJ1-5	.	CASSQGTGGGQPQHF	TGTGCCAGCAGCCAGGGAACAGGGGGCGGTCAGCCCCAGCATTTT
TRBV14	.	TRBJ1-2	.	CASSQDETQKGYTF	TGTGCCAGCAGCCAAGATGAGACACAAAAGGGCTACACCTTC
TRBV7-3	.	TRBJ1-1	once	CASSSNIGTEAFF	TGTGCCAGCAGCTCAAATATTGGCACTGAAGCTTTCTTT
TRBV12-3/TRBV12-4	.	TRBJ2-5	.	CASSLLRGETQYF	TGTGCCAGCAGTTTATTGAGGGGAGAGACCCAGTACTTC
TRBV15	TRBD2	TRBJ2-5	.	CATSRDLGAGEETQYF	TGTGCCACCAGCAGAGATCTTGGAGCGGGGGAGGAGACCCAGTACTTC
TRBV1	.	TRBJ2-1	.	CTSSQDLGLGDNEQFF	TGCACCAGCAGCCAAGATCTAGGACTAGGGGACAATGAGCAGTTCTTC
TRBV4-3	.	TRBJ2-7	.	CASSQDSIPGRRYEQYF	TGCGCCAGCAGCCAAGACTCCATACCGGGACGGCGTTACGAGCAGTACTTC
TRBV4-1	TRBD1	TRBJ1-2	.	CASSPITAGTGNYGYTF	TGCGCCAGCAGCCCGATCACAGCCGGGACAGGCAACTATGGCTACACCTTC
TRBV13	TRBD2	TRBJ2-7	.	CASSLDSGGELEEQYF	TGTGCCAGCAGCTTAGATAGCGGGGGCGAGTTGGAAGAGCAGTACTTC
TRBV19	.	TRBJ1-4	.	CASSMERSATNEKLFF	TGTGCCAGTAGTATGGAGAGGAGTGCAACTAATGAAAAACTGTTTTTT
TRBV7-6	.	TRBJ1-5	once	CASSLVARDDLVYSNQPQHF	TGTGCCAGCAGCTTAGTCGCCAGGGATGATTTGGTCTATAGCAATCAGCCCCAGCATTTT